A single sample is the source of the 14 T cell receptor beta chains below, sequenced in a study of early T cells in non-severe SARS-CoV-2 infection. TCRdb used MiXCR to reprocess the 5' RACE reads, holding one entry per CDR3 protein. The table records over 60,000 distinct CDR3 sequences, approximately 11% of them present only once. The sample in question was whole blood, obtained at baseline. These receptors came from an adult who was a healthcare worker with PCR-confirmed SARS-CoV-2 infection or an uninfected control (not recorded which).

This clonotype was observed a few times. CDR3 amino acids: CASRTGVQETQYF. CDR3 coding DNA: TGTGCCAGCCGGACAGGTGTACAAGAGACCCAGTACTTC. The genes are TRBV7-6 and TRBJ2-5, with 7 nucleotides matching TRBD1. CDR1 is SGHVS and CDR2 is FNYEAQ in the germline V gene. CDR3 length: 13 amino acids. V dropped 8 bases and J dropped 2; count of bases not matched to a gene: 5.

V usage is TRBV6-1 and J usage is TRBJ2-3; D remains unclear. The CDR3 extends over 11 amino acids. Germline CDR1 reads MNHNS; CDR2 reads SASEGT. The ends were cut back, 8 bases at V and 4 bases at J, with 7 bases in the middle. The chain's CDR3 is CASGEADTQYF. CDR3 nucleotides: TGTGCCAGCGGCGAAGCAGATACGCAGTATTTT.

This clonotype has just a few counts. V gene TRBV6-1 combines with J gene TRBJ1-1; D perhaps matches TRBD1 (5 bases). Germline CDR1 and CDR2: MNHNS and SASEGT. V was cut by 3 bases and J by 2 bases, with 10 bases left in between. This CDR3 contains 14 residues. CDR3 protein: CASSEGGGNTEAFF. CDR3 nucleotides: TGTGCCAGCAGTGAGGGGGGTGGAAACACTGAAGCTTTCTTT.

This clonotype was seen a handful of times. V usage is TRBV5-6 and J usage is TRBJ2-4, with TRBD2 matching over 12 bases. Germline lookup yields CDR1 SGHDT and CDR2 YYEEEE. The CDR3 is 18 amino acids. Trimming cost V 4 bases and J 1 base; bases outside gene matches: 9. The CDR3 DNA is TGTGCCAGCAGCATTAGACTAGCGGGGGCACGTGCCAAAAACATTCAGTACTTC. It translates to CASSIRLAGARAKNIQYF.

On this clonotype itself: An end of the junction differs from the germline gene, which may be a read error. The chain is built from TRBV6-6 and TRBJ1-1; D is possibly TRBD1 (5 bases). This CDR3 is built from 15 residues. CDR1 and CDR2 from the germline V gene are MNHNY and SVGAGI (reference sequence). The CDR3 is CASSLGGGGGTEAFF. In DNA form, the CDR3 reads TGTGCCAGCAGCCTCGGGGGGGGAGGTGGGACTGAAGCCTTCTTT.

Note on this clonotype: This sequence may be a read error, since a much larger clone differs from it by one base. The chain has TRBV6-1 and TRBJ2-7; D is ambiguous. CDR3 length: 11 residues. In germline, CDR1 is MNHNS, CDR2 SASEGT. The CDR3 sequence: CASSAYYEQSF. The CDR3 nucleotides read TGTGCCAGCAGTGCCTACTACGAGCAGTCCTTC.

This clonotype showed up just a few times. The chain links TRBV11-2 to TRBJ1-6; no firm D call. Germline values: CDR1 SGHAT, CDR2 FQNNGV. CDR3 length equals 15 residues. Trimming cost V 4 bases and J 9 bases, with 16 bases left between them. CDR3 sequence reads: CASSSVAGGTSPLHF. The CDR3 DNA sequence: TGTGCCAGCAGCTCCGTAGCGGGTGGAACTTCACCCCTCCACTTT.

This clonotype was seen repeatedly, ten times or more. The genes are TRBV11-2 and TRBJ2-1; the match to TRBD2 covers 11 bases. The J segment lost 3 bases and the V segment lost 4 bases, leaving 2 bases of the junction unmatched. Germline lookup yields CDR1 SGHAT and CDR2 FQNNGV. The CDR3 totals 15 residues. The CDR3 protein is CASSSTSGVYNEQFF. DNA of the CDR3: TGTGCCAGCAGCTCGACTAGCGGGGTCTACAATGAGCAGTTCTTC.

Many counts were recorded for this clonotype. V usage is TRBV14 and J usage is TRBJ2-5; TRBD2 matches 7 bases. Germline-derived CDR1 and CDR2 are SGHDN and FVKESK. The CDR3 length is 15 residues. Trimming at V came to 1 base and at J to 4 bases, leaving 6 bases not matched to a gene. CDR3 nucleotides: TGTGCCAGCAGCCAAGTAGGAAGGACTAGAGAGACCCAGTACTTC. Amino acid sequence: CASSQVGRTRETQYF. Using reference TRBV14 and TRBJ2-5 for the parts outside the CDR3, the full variable domain is EAGVTQFPSHSVIEKGQTVTLRCDPISGHDNLYWYRRVMGKEIKFLLHFVKESKQDESGMPNNRFLAERTGGTYSTLKVQPAELEDSGVYFCASSQVGRTRETQYFGPGTRLLVL.

There are many counts of this clonotype. The CDR3 reads CASSQGPGQGFSYEQYF. CDR3 DNA sequence: TGCGCCAGCAGCCAAGGACCGGGACAGGGATTCTCCTACGAGCAGTACTTC. The chain has TRBV4-3 and TRBJ2-7; 9 bases line up with TRBD1. The CDR3 runs to 17 residues. Germline V gene lookup returns CDR1 LGHNA and CDR2 YSLEER. Trimming removed 1 base from V and 0 bases from J; junction bases left unmatched: 7.

V gene TRBV19 combines with J gene TRBJ2-1, with D possibly being TRBD2 (6 bases). Trimming cost V 7 bases and J 5 bases, with 15 bases left between them. The length of the CDR3 is 14 residues. CDR1 is LNHDA, CDR2 SQIVND, per germline (reference sequence). DNA for the CDR3: TGTGCCAGTAAACCGGCGGGACTTAACAATGAGCAGTTCTTC. Residues: CASKPAGLNNEQFF. The entire variable domain, with the rest obtained from reference TRBV19 and TRBJ2-1, is as follows: DGGITQSPKYLFRKEGQNVTLSCEQNLNHDAMYWYRQDPGQGLRLIYYSQIVNDFQKGDIAEGYSVSREKKESFPLTVTSAQKNPTAFYLCASKPAGLNNEQFFGPGTRLTVL.

This clonotype was observed a few times. The rearrangement joins TRBV6-5 to TRBJ2-7; a possible D gene is TRBD2 (5 bases). V was cut by 5 bases and J by 2 bases, with 10 bases left in between. The CDR3 totals 13 residues. Per the germline V gene, CDR1 is MNHEY and CDR2 is SVGAGI. DNA for the CDR3: TGTGCCAGCAGTCCTGGACTGCCCTACGAGCAGTACTTC. The encoded protein is CASSPGLPYEQYF.

CDR3 protein: CASSPLWRGGSTGELFF. In DNA, the CDR3 is TGTGCCAGCAGTCCTCTCTGGAGGGGTGGCAGCACCGGGGAGCTGTTTTTT. The chain employs TRBV12-3 or TRBV12-4 and TRBJ2-2; perhaps TRBD2 as D (6 bases). V shed 5 bases and J shed 4 bases, with 20 bases lying between them. The CDR3 is 17 residues long.

A few counts support this clonotype. V usage is TRBV5-4 and J usage is TRBJ2-2; possibly TRBD2 for D (6 bases). Trimming shortened V by 4 bases and J by 3 bases, and 19 bases separated the two germline ends. This CDR3 has 17 amino acids. Germline V CDR1 and CDR2: SGHNT, YYREEE (reference sequence). CDR3 sequence reads: CASSHTRGREDTGELFF. CDR3 coding DNA: TGTGCCAGCAGCCATACTAGGGGTAGGGAGGACACCGGGGAGCTGTTTTTT.